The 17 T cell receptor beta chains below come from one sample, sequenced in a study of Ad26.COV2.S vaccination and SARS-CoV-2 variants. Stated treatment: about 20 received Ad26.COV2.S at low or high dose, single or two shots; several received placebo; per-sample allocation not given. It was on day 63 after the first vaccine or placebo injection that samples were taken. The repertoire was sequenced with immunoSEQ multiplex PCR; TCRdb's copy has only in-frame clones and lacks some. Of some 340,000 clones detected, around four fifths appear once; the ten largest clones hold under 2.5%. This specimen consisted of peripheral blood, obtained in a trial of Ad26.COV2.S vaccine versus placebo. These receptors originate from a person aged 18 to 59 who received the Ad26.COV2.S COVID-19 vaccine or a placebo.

CDR3 nucleotide sequence: TGCGCCAGCAGTCAGGACAGGGGTTATTCACCCCTCCACTTT. As protein: CASSQDRGYSPLHF. V and J are TRBV5-1 and TRBJ1-6, with 9 positions matching TRBD1. The trim removed 5 bases at V and 8 bases at J, leaving 5 bases unmatched. Germline loops: CDR1 SGHRS, CDR2 YFSETQ. The CDR3 consists of 14 residues.

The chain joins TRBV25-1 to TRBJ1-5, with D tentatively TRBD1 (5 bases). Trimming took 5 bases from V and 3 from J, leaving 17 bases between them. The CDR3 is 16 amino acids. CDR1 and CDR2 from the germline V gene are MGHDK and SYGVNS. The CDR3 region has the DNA TGTGCCAGCAGTCCCGCTTCAGGGTTGGACAATCAGCCCCAGCATTTT. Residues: CASSPASGLDNQPQHF.

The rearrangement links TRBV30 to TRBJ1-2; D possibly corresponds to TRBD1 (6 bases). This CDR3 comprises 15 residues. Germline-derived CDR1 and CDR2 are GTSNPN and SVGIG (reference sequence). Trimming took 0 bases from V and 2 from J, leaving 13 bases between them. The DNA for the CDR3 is TGTGCCTGGAGTGTACTCGGGGGCGAAAACTATGGCTACACCTTC. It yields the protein CAWSVLGGENYGYTF.

The chain's CDR3 is CASSVGWRGSFTDTQYF. The CDR3 DNA sequence: TGTGCCAGCAGCGTAGGTTGGCGGGGATCCTTCACAGATACGCAGTATTTT. This sequence joins TRBV9 and TRBJ2-3, with a tentative D call TRBD2 (6 bases). Germline loops: CDR1 SGDLS, CDR2 YYNGEE. The CDR3 contains 17 residues. Deletions cut 0 bases from V and 2 bases from J, with 16 bases between. Together with reference TRBV9 and TRBJ2-3, the CDR3 gives the full variable domain: DSGVTQTPKHLITATGQRVTLRCSPRSGDLSVYWYQQSLDQGLQFLIQYYNGEERAKGNILERFSAQQFPDLHSELNLSSLELGDSALYFCASSVGWRGSFTDTQYFGPGTRLTVL.

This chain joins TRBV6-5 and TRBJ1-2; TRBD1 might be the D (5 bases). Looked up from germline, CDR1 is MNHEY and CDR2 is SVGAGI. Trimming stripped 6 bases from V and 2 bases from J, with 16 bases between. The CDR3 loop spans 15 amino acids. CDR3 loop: CASSREDSGNYGYTF. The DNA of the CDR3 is TGTGCCAGCAGCCGTGAAGACAGCGGCAACTATGGCTACACCTTC.

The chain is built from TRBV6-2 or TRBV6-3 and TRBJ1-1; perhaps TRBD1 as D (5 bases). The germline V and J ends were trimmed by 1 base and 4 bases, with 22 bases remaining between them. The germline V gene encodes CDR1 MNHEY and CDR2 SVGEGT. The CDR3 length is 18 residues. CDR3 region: CASSYLSGTHRRFTEAFF. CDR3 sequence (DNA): TGTGCCAGCAGTTACTTATCGGGTACTCACAGGAGGTTCACTGAAGCTTTCTTT.

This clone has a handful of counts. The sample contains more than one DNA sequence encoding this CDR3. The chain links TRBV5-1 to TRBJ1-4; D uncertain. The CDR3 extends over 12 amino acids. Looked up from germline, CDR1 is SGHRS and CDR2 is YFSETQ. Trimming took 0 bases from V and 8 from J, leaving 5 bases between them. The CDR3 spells CASSLGGEKLFF. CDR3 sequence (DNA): TGCGCCAGCAGCTTGGGAGGGGAAAAACTGTTTTTT.

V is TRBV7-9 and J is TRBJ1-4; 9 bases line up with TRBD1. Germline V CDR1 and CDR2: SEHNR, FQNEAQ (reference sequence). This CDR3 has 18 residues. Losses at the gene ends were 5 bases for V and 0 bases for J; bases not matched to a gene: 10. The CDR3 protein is CASSRTGGFDATNEKLFF. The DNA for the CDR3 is TGTGCCAGCAGCAGAACAGGGGGCTTCGACGCAACTAATGAAAAACTGTTTTTT.

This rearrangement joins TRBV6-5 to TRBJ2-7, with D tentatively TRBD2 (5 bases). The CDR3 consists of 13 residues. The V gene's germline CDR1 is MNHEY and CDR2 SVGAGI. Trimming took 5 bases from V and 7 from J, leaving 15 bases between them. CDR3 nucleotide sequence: TGTGCCAGCAGTCCCCGGGGAACCTTAGAGCAGTACTTC. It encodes CASSPRGTLEQYF.

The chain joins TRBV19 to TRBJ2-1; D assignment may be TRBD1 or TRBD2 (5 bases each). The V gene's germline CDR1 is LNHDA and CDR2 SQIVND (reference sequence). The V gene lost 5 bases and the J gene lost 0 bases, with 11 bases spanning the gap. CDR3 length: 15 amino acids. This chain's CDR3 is CASSLGRSSYNEQFF. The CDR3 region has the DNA TGTGCCAGTAGTTTGGGACGGAGCTCCTACAATGAGCAGTTCTTC.

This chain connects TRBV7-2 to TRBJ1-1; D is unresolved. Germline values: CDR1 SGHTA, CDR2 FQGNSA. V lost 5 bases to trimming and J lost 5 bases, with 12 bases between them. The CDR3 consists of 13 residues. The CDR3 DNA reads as TGTGCCAGCAGCGCCGCCGAGGGTACTGAAGCTTTCTTT. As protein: CASSAAEGTEAFF.

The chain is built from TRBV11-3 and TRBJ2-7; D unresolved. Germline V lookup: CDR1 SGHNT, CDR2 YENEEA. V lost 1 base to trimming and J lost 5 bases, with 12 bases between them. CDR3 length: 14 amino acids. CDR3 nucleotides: TGTGCCAGCAGCTTAGGAGACCGGTCGGACGAGCAGTACTTC. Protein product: CASSLGDRSDEQYF.

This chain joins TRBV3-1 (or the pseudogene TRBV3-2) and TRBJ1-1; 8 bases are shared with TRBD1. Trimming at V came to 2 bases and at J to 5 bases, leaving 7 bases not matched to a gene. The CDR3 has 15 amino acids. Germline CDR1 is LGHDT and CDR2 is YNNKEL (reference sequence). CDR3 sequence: CASSQQGAGETEAFF. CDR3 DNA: TGTGCCAGCAGCCAACAGGGGGCGGGTGAGACTGAAGCTTTCTTT.

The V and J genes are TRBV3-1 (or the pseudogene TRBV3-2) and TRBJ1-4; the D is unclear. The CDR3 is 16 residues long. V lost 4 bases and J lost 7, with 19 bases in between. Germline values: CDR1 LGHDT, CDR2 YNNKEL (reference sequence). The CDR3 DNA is TGTGCCAGCAGCCCTCGGACGCCTAGGATGGGTGAAAAACTGTTTTTT. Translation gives CASSPRTPRMGEKLFF.

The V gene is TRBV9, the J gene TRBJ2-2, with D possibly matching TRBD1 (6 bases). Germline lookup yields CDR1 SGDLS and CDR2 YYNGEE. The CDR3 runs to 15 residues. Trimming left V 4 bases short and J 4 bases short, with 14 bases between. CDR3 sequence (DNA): TGTGCCAGCAGCAGTTATACAGGGCCCACCGGGGAGCTGTTTTTT. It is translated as CASSSYTGPTGELFF.

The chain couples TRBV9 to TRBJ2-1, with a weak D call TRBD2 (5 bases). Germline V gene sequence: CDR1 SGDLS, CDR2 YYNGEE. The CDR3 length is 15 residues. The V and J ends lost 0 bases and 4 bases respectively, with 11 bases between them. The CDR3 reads CASSVAPTRYNEQFF. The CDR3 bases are TGTGCCAGCAGCGTAGCTCCAACTAGGTACAATGAGCAGTTCTTC.

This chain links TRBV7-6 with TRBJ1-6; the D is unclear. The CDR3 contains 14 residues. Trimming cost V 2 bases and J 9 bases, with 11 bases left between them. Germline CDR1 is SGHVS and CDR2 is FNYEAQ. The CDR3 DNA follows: TGTGCCAGCAGCTTAATTCAAGTTGGTTCACCCCTCCACTTT. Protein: CASSLIQVGSPLHF.